This T cell receptor beta chain was observed in a study of shared clonotypes between healthy human individuals. Study-wide background: The study used three CD4 naive, three CD4 memory, two CD8 naive and one CD8 memory plate per donor.

Germline V gene lookup returns CDR1 SGHTA and CDR2 FQGNSA. The CDR3 runs 16 residues. J lost 0 bases, V lost 1 base, and 6 bases had no gene match. As regards this clone: Its target is unknown.

Study-wide results and caveats: It was expected that sequencing depth would affect clonotype sharing among donors.

Clones were read by immunoSEQ multiplex PCR, and TCRdb kept only the in-frame ones, dropping some. The data show some 2.3 million clones, with approximately 95% seen just once and under 0.45% held by the top ten. This clonotype was obtained from a young man in good health. Some clones in this sample may be carry-over from other donors' samples. The sample was naive CD4+ T cells from PBMCs. Indicated subset: CD45RA+ positively selected. This chain uses TRBV7-2 with TRBJ2-7; 7 positions match TRBD1. CDR3 coding DNA: TGTGCCAGCAGCTTAGTGGGGACAGAGAGCTCCTACGAGCAGTACTTC. Its protein product is CASSLVGTESSYEQYF.